This T cell receptor (beta chain) was profiled in a study of CD8 T cells in ankylosing spondylitis. Study-wide results and caveats: Disease-associated clones were reportedly significantly overrepresented in matched ankylosing spondylitis synovial fluid.

The table lists this clonotype with many counts. As yet, its antigen is unknown. V was pared by 0 bases and J by 8 bases, with 13 bases between. The V gene's germline CDR1 is MNHEY and CDR2 SMNVEV (reference sequence). This CDR3 contains 14 residues. TCR beta libraries were made by quantitative 5'-RACE with molecular barcodes. TCRdb called the 5' RACE reads again in MiXCR, with one record for every CDR3 protein. The sample shows 250,000 to 350,000 distinct CDR3 sequences, less than 25% of them seen only once. The J gene is TRBJ1-2, the V gene TRBV27; D is perhaps TRBD1 (5 bases). Sequencing was performed on blood, either unsorted or a sorted T cell fraction (not recorded which). The receptor's source is a female donor with ankylosing spondylitis or in good health (not recorded which). The CDR3 sequence: CASSLSGQFQGYTF. The CDR3 nucleotides read TGTGCCAGCAGTTTATCGGGGCAGTTCCAAGGCTACACCTTC.